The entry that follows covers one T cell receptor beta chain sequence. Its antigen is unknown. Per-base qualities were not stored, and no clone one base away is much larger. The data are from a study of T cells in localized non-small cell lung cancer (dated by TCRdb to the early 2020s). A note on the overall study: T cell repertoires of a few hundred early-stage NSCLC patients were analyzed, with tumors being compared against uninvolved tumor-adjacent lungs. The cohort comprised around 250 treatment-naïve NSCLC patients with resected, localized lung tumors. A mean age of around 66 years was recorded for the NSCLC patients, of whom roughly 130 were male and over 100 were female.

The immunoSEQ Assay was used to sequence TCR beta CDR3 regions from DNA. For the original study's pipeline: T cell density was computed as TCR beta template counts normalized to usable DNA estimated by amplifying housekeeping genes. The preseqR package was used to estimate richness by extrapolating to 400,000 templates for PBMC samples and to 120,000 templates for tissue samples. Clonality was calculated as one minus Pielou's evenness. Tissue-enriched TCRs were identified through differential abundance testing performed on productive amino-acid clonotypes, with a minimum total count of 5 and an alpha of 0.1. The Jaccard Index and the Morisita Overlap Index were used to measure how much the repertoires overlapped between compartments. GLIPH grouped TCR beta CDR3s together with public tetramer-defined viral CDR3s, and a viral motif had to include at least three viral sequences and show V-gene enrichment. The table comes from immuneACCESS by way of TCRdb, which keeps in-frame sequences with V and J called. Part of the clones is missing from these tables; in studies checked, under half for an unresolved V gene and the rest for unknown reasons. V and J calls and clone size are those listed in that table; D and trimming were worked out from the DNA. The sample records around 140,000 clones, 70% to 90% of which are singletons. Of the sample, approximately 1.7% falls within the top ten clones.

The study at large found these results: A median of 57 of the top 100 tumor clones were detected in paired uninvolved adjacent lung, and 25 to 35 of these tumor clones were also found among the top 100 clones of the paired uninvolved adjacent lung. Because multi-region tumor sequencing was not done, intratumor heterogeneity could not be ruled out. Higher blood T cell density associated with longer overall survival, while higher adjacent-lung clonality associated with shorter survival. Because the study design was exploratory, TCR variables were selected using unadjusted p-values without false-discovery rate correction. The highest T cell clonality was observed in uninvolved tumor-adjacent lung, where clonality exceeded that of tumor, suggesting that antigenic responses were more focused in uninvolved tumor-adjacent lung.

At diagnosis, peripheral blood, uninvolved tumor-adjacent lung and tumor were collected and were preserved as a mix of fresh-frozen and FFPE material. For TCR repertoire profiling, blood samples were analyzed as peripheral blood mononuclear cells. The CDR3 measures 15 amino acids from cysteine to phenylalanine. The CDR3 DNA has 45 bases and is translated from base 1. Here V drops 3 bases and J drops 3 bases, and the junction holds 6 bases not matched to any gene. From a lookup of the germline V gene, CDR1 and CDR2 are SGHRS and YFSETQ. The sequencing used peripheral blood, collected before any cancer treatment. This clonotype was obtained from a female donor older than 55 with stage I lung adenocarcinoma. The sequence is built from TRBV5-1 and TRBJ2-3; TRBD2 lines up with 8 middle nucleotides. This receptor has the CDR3 CASSWNGGATDTQYF. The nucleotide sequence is TGCGCCAGCAGCTGGAACGGGGGGGCGACAGATACGCAGTATTTT. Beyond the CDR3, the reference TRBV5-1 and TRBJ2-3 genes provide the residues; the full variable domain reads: KAGVTQTPRYLIKTRGQQVTLSCSPISGHRSVSWYQQTPGQGLQFLFEYFSETQRNKGNFPGRFSGRQFSNSRSEMNVSTLELGDSALYLCASSWNGGATDTQYFGPGTRLTVL.